These T cell receptor beta chains were read from a single sample in a study of blood T cell repertoires in COVID-19. Assay: immunoSEQ multiplex PCR; the TCRdb copy retains only in-frame clones and omits some. The table records hundreds of thousands of clones, 83% of them present only once. Sequenced: peripheral blood. These receptor sequences come from a woman aged 50 to 60 with acute or convalescent COVID-19. Each CDR3 is given with its conserved first and last residue. Rows may omit the clone size; those that give it use once, few, many or a size class.

J,size,V,CDR3
TRBJ2-5,-,TRBV3-1/TRBV3-2,CASSQEVRTRETQYF
TRBJ1-5,-,TRBV19,CASSMGQGGAQPQHF
TRBJ1-2,-,TRBV27,CASSLGTGTSSWDGYTF
TRBJ1-1,-,TRBV5-1,CASSSRATLNTEAFF
TRBJ2-3,-,TRBV5-1,CASSFVAGSTDTQYF
TRBJ1-3,-,TRBV5-4,CASSPGGRNTIYF
TRBJ2-3,-,TRBV9,CASSVDRDTQYF
TRBJ1-1,-,TRBV29-1,CSVDLQGATEAFF
TRBJ1-5,-,TRBV19,CASSGPGQGDRSNQPQHF
TRBJ1-4,-,TRBV7-9,CASSPGGTNEKLFF
TRBJ2-7,-,TRBV18,CASSQQGGRSSYEQYF
TRBJ2-5,-,TRBV6-1,CASSEGWETQYF
TRBJ2-7,-,TRBV6-2/TRBV6-3,CASSYSKEGLARNYEQYF
TRBJ2-7,many,TRBV28,CASSLGAFSSYEQYF
TRBJ1-2,few,TRBV4-2,CASSQPGQDLYGYTF
TRBJ1-2,-,TRBV5-1,CASTLVGGSWDGYTF
TRBJ1-1,-,TRBV28,CASSSPRGGTEAFF
TRBJ2-2,-,TRBV5-1,CASSPGTGGPGELFF
TRBJ2-7,-,TRBV9,CASSVDGRGEQYF
TRBJ2-1,-,TRBV7-2,CASGLGVYNEQFF
TRBJ1-1,-,TRBV19,CASSAQGGSEAFF
TRBJ2-1,-,TRBV6-4,CASRASGTLAHEQFF
TRBJ2-5,-,TRBV12-5,CASGPGVSETQYF
TRBJ1-3,few,TRBV2,CASRGTPGNTIYF
TRBJ2-1,-,TRBV2,CASIQTGTTYNEQFF
TRBJ2-7,-,TRBV10-3,CAIRRETSGIYEQYF
TRBJ2-7,-,TRBV20-1,CSASSTSAGLRETSYEQYF
TRBJ2-1,-,TRBV25-1,CASSAGAGEPYNEQFF
TRBJ2-1,-,TRBV15,CATSRGLAGAYNEQFF
TRBJ1-5,-,TRBV5-1,CASSPNGLGAQHF
TRBJ2-3,-,TRBV6-5,CASNPREGVGDTQYF
TRBJ1-1,-,TRBV5-1,CASSPGRGSTEAFF
TRBJ2-6,-,TRBV28,CASIPLVGISGGANVLTF
TRBJ1-1,-,TRBV2,CASSQQWNTEAFF
TRBJ2-7,-,TRBV7-2,CASSLGGTVGYEQYF
TRBJ2-5,-,TRBV10-3,CAISSGTSVAYQETQYF
TRBJ2-2,-,TRBV29-1,CSATDTTGELFF
TRBJ2-3,-,TRBV14,CASSQRLQDTQYF
TRBJ1-1,-,TRBV7-3,CASSYTGGSGEAFF
TRBJ1-2,-,TRBV4-1,CASSQDPGLTIANYGYTF
TRBJ2-1,-,TRBV3-1/TRBV3-2,CASSARLASSYNEQFF
TRBJ1-1,once,TRBV6-5,CASSLQGRTEAFF
TRBJ1-2,-,TRBV28,CASSSQGGDYGYTF
TRBJ1-6,-,TRBV6-1,CASSEESYYSPLHF
TRBJ1-2,-,TRBV6-4,CASSEVPGVVGYTF
TRBJ2-2,-,TRBV6-4,CASSDSTSGSGELFF
TRBJ2-1,-,TRBV11-3,CASSQSQVDEQFF
TRBJ2-4,-,TRBV27,CASSTGLAKNIQYF
TRBJ2-1,-,TRBV6-5,CASSYSTGVYNEQFF
TRBJ2-7,-,TRBV11-2,CASSLVVGGEQYF